The 30 T cell receptor beta chains presented below share a single source sample, sequenced in a study of technical replicates of blood from a few donors. The assay was immunoSEQ multiplex PCR, and TCRdb's table has in-frame clones only and misses some. The table records tens of thousands of clones, over 90% of them present only once. Sequences were obtained from PBMCs. These receptors all come from a human donor in good health. Some clones in this sample may be carry-over from other donors' samples.

The chain recombines TRBV27 with TRBJ2-7, with D perhaps matching TRBD1 (6 bases). Germline CDR1 MNHEY, CDR2 SMNVEV (reference sequence). The length of the CDR3 is 15 residues. V was trimmed by 1 base and J by 6 bases, leaving 16 bases between them. This chain's CDR3 is CASSLFVQGRREQYF. The CDR3, as DNA: TGTGCCAGCAGTTTATTTGTACAGGGAAGACGCGAGCAGTACTTC.

The V and J genes are TRBV7-9 and TRBJ1-5; D gene uncertain. Germline V gives CDR1 SEHNR, CDR2 FQNEAQ (reference sequence). This CDR3 comprises 13 residues. Trimming removed 5 bases from V and 2 bases from J, with 7 bases in between. The CDR3 sequence is CASSPTGNQPQHF. The CDR3, as DNA: TGTGCCAGCAGCCCCACGGGCAATCAGCCCCAGCATTTT.

CDR3 residues: CASSFLAASSYEQYF. The CDR3 region has the DNA TGTGCCAGCAGCTTCCTGGCAGCTAGCTCCTACGAGCAGTACTTC. The chain links TRBV7-2 to TRBJ2-7; no reliable D call. The V end lost 3 bases, the J end lost 0 bases, and 12 bases lay between the germline ends. Germline V lookup: CDR1 SGHTA, CDR2 FQGNSA. This CDR3 is 15 amino acids long.

The chain carries TRBV18 and TRBJ1-2; 10 nucleotides agree with TRBD1. Germline-derived CDR1 and CDR2 are KGHSH and LQKENI. With 3 bases clipped from V and 5 bases from J, the junction kept 9 bases outside the gene matches. The CDR3 is 16 amino acids. The CDR3 spells CASSPQGTGDNYGYTF. DNA for the CDR3: TGTGCCAGCTCACCGCAGGGGACAGGGGATAATTATGGCTACACCTTC.

This clone has more than one count but fewer than ten. This CDR3 is CASSAFAGGNQETQYF. The CDR3 coding sequence is TGTGCCAGCAGCGCTTTCGCCGGGGGGAACCAAGAGACCCAGTACTTC. V and J are TRBV9 and TRBJ2-5, with 7 bases fitting TRBD2. Germline V gives CDR1 SGDLS, CDR2 YYNGEE. The CDR3 is 16 residues long. J was trimmed by 0 bases and V by 3 bases; bases with no gene match: 8.

The chain recombines TRBV5-1 with TRBJ2-1, with 7 bases lining up with TRBD2. There are 16 residues in the CDR3. The ends lost 3 bases at V and 7 bases at J; junction bases unmatched: 13. Germline V gene data show CDR1 as SGHRS and CDR2 as YFSETQ. The CDR3 nucleotides are TGCGCCAGCAGCTCCCTGGGGCAGGGAGGGAAAAATGAGCAGTTCTTC. It yields the protein CASSSLGQGGKNEQFF.

This clone was counted a few times. The CDR3 DNA reads TGCAGCGTCCTTGTAAGGGGGTGGAACACTGAAGCTTTCTTT. Encoded protein: CSVLVRGWNTEAFF. The chain employs TRBV29-1 and TRBJ1-1, with D possibly matching TRBD1 (6 bases). This CDR3 has 14 amino acids. The germline V and J ends were trimmed by 6 bases and 1 base, with 15 bases remaining between them. CDR1 and CDR2 (germline): SQVTM, ANQGSEA.

This sequence joins TRBV7-8 and TRBJ1-6; TRBD1 might be the D (5 bases). V lost 1 base to trimming and J lost 6 bases, with 13 bases between them. This CDR3 is built from 16 residues. Germline V gene lookup returns CDR1 SGHVS and CDR2 FQNEAQ. CDR3 region: CASSLVPRQFNSPLHF. The CDR3 DNA reads TGTGCCAGCAGCTTAGTGCCGAGACAGTTTAATTCACCCCTCCACTTT. Together with reference TRBV7-8 and TRBJ1-6, the CDR3 gives the full variable domain: GAGVSQSPRYKVAKRGQDVALRCDPISGHVSLFWYQQALGQGPEFLTYFQNEAQLDKSGLPSDRFFAERPEGSVSTLKIQRTQQEDSAVYLCASSLVPRQFNSPLHFGNGTRLTVT.

The V and J genes are TRBV6-5 and TRBJ2-4; no firm D call. This CDR3 region has 15 residues. Germline CDR1 reads MNHEY; CDR2 reads SVGAGI. V lost 0 bases, J lost 0 bases, and 6 bases lay in between. CDR3 bases: TGTGCCAGCAGTTACTCACGGGTAGCCAAAAACATTCAGTACTTC. Amino acids: CASSYSRVAKNIQYF.

V gene TRBV25-1 combines with J gene TRBJ2-3, with 9 bases aligning to TRBD2. The length of the CDR3 is 17 residues. V gave up 2 bases and J gave up 0 bases; unmatched junction bases: 6. Germline-derived CDR1 and CDR2 are MGHDK and SYGVNS. The CDR3 DNA sequence: TGTGCCAGCAGTGAAGGCCTAGCGGGGCGCAGCACAGATACGCAGTATTTT. It encodes CASSEGLAGRSTDTQYF.

The chain carries TRBV12-1 and TRBJ2-7; TRBD1 was called by the table and not checked on the DNA. TRBV12-1 is classified as a pseudogene. The CDR3 consists of 15 residues. The DNA for the CDR3 is TGTGCCAGCAGCTTTGGGGCCTACCACTCCTACGAGCAGTACTTC. It is translated as CASSFGAYHSYEQYF.

The table lists this clone with a count of one. The rearrangement links TRBV28 to TRBJ1-4; no clear D. Germline CDR1 and CDR2: MDHEN and SYDVKM. The CDR3 sequence is 11 residues long. V dropped 3 bases and J dropped 7 bases, with 3 bases sitting between them. CDR3 region: CASSLSEKLFF. CDR3 DNA: TGTGCCAGCAGTTTGAGTGAAAAACTGTTTTTT.

This clone came up once. The CDR3 DNA sequence: TGTGCCAGCAGTCCCTCGACAGGGCTCCACGAAAAACTGTTTTTT. It translates to CASSPSTGLHEKLFF. J is TRBJ1-4 and V is TRBV27; TRBD1 matches 7 bases. CDR1 MNHEY and CDR2 SMNVEV come from the germline V gene (reference sequence). This CDR3 has 15 residues. V lost 5 bases and J lost 8; bases outside the gene matches: 11.

Written as DNA, the CDR3 is TGTGCCACCAGCAGAGTGGGACAGCGCTACAATGAGCAGTTCTTC. Encoded protein: CATSRVGQRYNEQFF. This chain uses TRBV15 with TRBJ2-1, with TRBD1 identical over 7 bases. V was clipped by 1 base and J by 3 bases; unmatched bases: 3. This CDR3 contains 15 residues. Germline V CDR1 and CDR2: LNHNV, YYDKDF (reference sequence).

The chain carries TRBV11-2 and TRBJ1-4; a weak D match, TRBD1 (5 bases). The CDR3 length is 16 residues. V was shortened by 6 bases and J by 6 bases, with 20 bases between the two germline ends. The germline V gene encodes CDR1 SGHAT and CDR2 FQNNGV. This CDR3 reads CASSLITGGGDEKLFF. The DNA of the CDR3 is TGTGCCAGCAGTTTGATAACCGGGGGTGGCGATGAAAAACTGTTTTTT.

The rearrangement links TRBV6-5 to TRBJ2-2; D is perhaps TRBD2 (5 bases). The ends were cut back, 4 bases at V and 7 bases at J, with 7 bases in the middle. Germline CDR1 and CDR2: MNHEY and SVGAGI. This CDR3 is built from 12 residues. The DNA of the CDR3 is TGTGCCAGCAGTTTGACTAACGGGGAGCTGTTTTTT. The encoded protein is CASSLTNGELFF.

The chain combines TRBV6-6 with TRBJ2-3; D remains ambiguous. With 4 bases removed from V and 2 bases from J, the gap between germline ends came to 7 bases. The CDR3 totals 13 residues. Looked up from germline, CDR1 is MNHNY and CDR2 is SVGAGI (reference sequence). For the CDR3, the DNA is TGTGCCAGCAGTTTCCAGGACACAGATACGCAGTATTTT. This gives the protein CASSFQDTDTQYF.

This rearrangement joins TRBV6-1 to TRBJ1-6, with D perhaps TRBD1 (5 bases). The CDR3 covers 15 residues. CDR1 and CDR2 from the germline V gene are MNHNS and SASEGT. Trimming pared 5 bases from V and 9 bases from J, leaving 17 bases between. CDR3 in amino acids: CASSPQNRGSSPLHF. CDR3 DNA sequence: TGTGCCAGCAGTCCCCAAAACCGGGGGAGTTCACCCCTCCACTTT.

The chain joins TRBV21-1 to TRBJ1-1; the DNA was not used to check the table's D call, TRBD1. TRBV21-1 counts as a pseudogene. The CDR3 has 15 amino acids. CDR3 sequence (DNA): TGTGCCAGCAATCCCTGGACAGGGATGAACACTGAAGCTTTCTTT. Translation: CASNPWTGMNTEAFF.

The chain is built from TRBV5-1 and TRBJ2-5; D might be TRBD1 (6 bases). Trimming cost V 5 bases and J 0 bases, with 14 bases left between them. The CDR3 sequence is 15 residues long. Germline lookup yields CDR1 SGHRS and CDR2 YFSETQ. The CDR3, as DNA: TGCGCCAGCAGGTACCCGACAGGACACCAAGAGACCCAGTACTTC. Translating it yields CASRYPTGHQETQYF.

The chain uses TRBV12-5 and TRBJ2-5; perhaps TRBD1 as D (6 bases). This CDR3 comprises 16 residues. Germline V lookup: CDR1 LGHNT, CDR2 FRNRAP. Trimming removed 0 bases at V and 0 bases at J, with 11 bases between. The CDR3 bases are TGTGCTAGTGGTTTGGTACTCGGACAGAACCAAGAGACCCAGTACTTC. Translated, it gives CASGLVLGQNQETQYF.

The chain joins TRBV4-1 to TRBJ1-5; 11 bases map to TRBD1. The CDR3 contains 17 residues. With V trimmed by 0 bases and J by 7 bases, 8 bases remained unmatched. CDR1 and CDR2 from the germline V gene are MGHRA and YSYEKL. CDR3 nucleotide sequence: TGCGCCAGCAGCCAAGATTCGGGACAGGGGGTAGACCAGCCCCAGCATTTT. This sequence encodes CASSQDSGQGVDQPQHF.

The genes are TRBV7-2 and TRBJ2-7; 7 nucleotides line up with TRBD2. The CDR3 spans 15 residues. Trimming at V came to 1 base and at J to 2 bases, leaving 5 bases not matched to a gene. Germline loops: CDR1 SGHTA, CDR2 FQGNSA. For the CDR3, the DNA is TGTGCCAGCAGCTTAGGAGGCGGGAGAGCCTACGAGCAGTACTTC. This gives the protein CASSLGGGRAYEQYF.

The chain couples TRBV7-9 to TRBJ2-5, with TRBD2 as a possible D gene (5 bases). The germline V gene has CDR1 SEHNR and CDR2 FQNEAQ (reference sequence). CDR3 length: 14 amino acids. The V end lost 5 bases, the J end lost 3 bases, and 13 bases lay between the germline ends. In DNA form, the CDR3 reads TGTGCCAGCAGCCCCGAGCGGAGGAAAGAGACCCAGTACTTC. The encoded protein is CASSPERRKETQYF.

This chain uses TRBV6-6 with TRBJ1-2; TRBD1 matches at 9 bases. CDR1 and CDR2 (germline): MNHNY, SVGAGI (reference sequence). The ends lost 8 bases at V and 2 bases at J; junction bases unmatched: 6. This CDR3 spans 14 amino acids. The CDR3 DNA reads as TGTGCCAGCGGGGGACAGGGAAAAAACTATGGCTACACCTTC. It specifies CASGGQGKNYGYTF.

The chain uses TRBV9 and TRBJ2-3, with TRBD2 matching over 7 bases. CDR1 and CDR2 (germline): SGDLS, YYNGEE. V lost 4 bases to trimming and J lost 0 bases; unmatched junction nucleotides: 11. The CDR3 sequence is 17 residues long. The CDR3 region is CASSPQRTSYSTDTQYF. The CDR3 bases are TGTGCCAGCAGCCCCCAGCGGACTAGTTACAGCACAGATACGCAGTATTTT. Looking up the rest from reference TRBV9 and TRBJ2-3 gives the full variable domain: DSGVTQTPKHLITATGQRVTLRCSPRSGDLSVYWYQQSLDQGLQFLIQYYNGEERAKGNILERFSAQQFPDLHSELNLSSLELGDSALYFCASSPQRTSYSTDTQYFGPGTRLTVL.

The rearrangement links TRBV7-2 to TRBJ2-7; no clear D. There are 14 residues in the CDR3. CDR1 is SGHTA, CDR2 FQGNSA, per germline. Trimming shortened V by 5 bases and J by 2 bases, and 13 bases separated the two germline ends. The DNA of the CDR3 is TGTGCCAGCAGCGGGCCTTCAGACACCTACGAGCAGTACTTC. Protein sequence: CASSGPSDTYEQYF.

The chain couples TRBV9 to TRBJ2-7; TRBD1 agrees at 7 bases. The V gene end was trimmed by 0 bases and the J gene end by 6 bases; junction bases not matched to a gene: 6. The CDR3 runs to 14 residues. CDR1 is SGDLS, CDR2 YYNGEE, per germline. The CDR3 DNA is TGTGCCAGCAGCGTAGAAGGGGGCAGGGGCGAGCAGTACTTC. Translating gives CASSVEGGRGEQYF.

The chain has TRBV5-4 and TRBJ2-7; 7 bases agree with TRBD1. V gave up 1 base and J gave up 8 bases; unmatched junction bases: 15. CDR3 length: 16 residues. Germline V gene lookup returns CDR1 SGHNT and CDR2 YYREEE (reference sequence). CDR3 protein: CASSLYTTGSMAKQYF. The DNA for the CDR3 is TGTGCCAGCAGCTTGTATACGACAGGGTCCATGGCCAAGCAGTACTTC.

This sequence joins TRBV12-5 and TRBJ1-5, with 8 positions matching TRBD1. CDR1 is LGHNT and CDR2 is FRNRAP in the germline V gene. The CDR3 extends over 17 amino acids. With 1 base clipped from V and 2 bases from J, the junction kept 7 bases outside the gene matches. The CDR3 DNA is TGTGCTAGTGGTTTGGCAGCGGGGACAGGAGGCAATCAGCCCCAGCATTTT. Protein sequence: CASGLAAGTGGNQPQHF.